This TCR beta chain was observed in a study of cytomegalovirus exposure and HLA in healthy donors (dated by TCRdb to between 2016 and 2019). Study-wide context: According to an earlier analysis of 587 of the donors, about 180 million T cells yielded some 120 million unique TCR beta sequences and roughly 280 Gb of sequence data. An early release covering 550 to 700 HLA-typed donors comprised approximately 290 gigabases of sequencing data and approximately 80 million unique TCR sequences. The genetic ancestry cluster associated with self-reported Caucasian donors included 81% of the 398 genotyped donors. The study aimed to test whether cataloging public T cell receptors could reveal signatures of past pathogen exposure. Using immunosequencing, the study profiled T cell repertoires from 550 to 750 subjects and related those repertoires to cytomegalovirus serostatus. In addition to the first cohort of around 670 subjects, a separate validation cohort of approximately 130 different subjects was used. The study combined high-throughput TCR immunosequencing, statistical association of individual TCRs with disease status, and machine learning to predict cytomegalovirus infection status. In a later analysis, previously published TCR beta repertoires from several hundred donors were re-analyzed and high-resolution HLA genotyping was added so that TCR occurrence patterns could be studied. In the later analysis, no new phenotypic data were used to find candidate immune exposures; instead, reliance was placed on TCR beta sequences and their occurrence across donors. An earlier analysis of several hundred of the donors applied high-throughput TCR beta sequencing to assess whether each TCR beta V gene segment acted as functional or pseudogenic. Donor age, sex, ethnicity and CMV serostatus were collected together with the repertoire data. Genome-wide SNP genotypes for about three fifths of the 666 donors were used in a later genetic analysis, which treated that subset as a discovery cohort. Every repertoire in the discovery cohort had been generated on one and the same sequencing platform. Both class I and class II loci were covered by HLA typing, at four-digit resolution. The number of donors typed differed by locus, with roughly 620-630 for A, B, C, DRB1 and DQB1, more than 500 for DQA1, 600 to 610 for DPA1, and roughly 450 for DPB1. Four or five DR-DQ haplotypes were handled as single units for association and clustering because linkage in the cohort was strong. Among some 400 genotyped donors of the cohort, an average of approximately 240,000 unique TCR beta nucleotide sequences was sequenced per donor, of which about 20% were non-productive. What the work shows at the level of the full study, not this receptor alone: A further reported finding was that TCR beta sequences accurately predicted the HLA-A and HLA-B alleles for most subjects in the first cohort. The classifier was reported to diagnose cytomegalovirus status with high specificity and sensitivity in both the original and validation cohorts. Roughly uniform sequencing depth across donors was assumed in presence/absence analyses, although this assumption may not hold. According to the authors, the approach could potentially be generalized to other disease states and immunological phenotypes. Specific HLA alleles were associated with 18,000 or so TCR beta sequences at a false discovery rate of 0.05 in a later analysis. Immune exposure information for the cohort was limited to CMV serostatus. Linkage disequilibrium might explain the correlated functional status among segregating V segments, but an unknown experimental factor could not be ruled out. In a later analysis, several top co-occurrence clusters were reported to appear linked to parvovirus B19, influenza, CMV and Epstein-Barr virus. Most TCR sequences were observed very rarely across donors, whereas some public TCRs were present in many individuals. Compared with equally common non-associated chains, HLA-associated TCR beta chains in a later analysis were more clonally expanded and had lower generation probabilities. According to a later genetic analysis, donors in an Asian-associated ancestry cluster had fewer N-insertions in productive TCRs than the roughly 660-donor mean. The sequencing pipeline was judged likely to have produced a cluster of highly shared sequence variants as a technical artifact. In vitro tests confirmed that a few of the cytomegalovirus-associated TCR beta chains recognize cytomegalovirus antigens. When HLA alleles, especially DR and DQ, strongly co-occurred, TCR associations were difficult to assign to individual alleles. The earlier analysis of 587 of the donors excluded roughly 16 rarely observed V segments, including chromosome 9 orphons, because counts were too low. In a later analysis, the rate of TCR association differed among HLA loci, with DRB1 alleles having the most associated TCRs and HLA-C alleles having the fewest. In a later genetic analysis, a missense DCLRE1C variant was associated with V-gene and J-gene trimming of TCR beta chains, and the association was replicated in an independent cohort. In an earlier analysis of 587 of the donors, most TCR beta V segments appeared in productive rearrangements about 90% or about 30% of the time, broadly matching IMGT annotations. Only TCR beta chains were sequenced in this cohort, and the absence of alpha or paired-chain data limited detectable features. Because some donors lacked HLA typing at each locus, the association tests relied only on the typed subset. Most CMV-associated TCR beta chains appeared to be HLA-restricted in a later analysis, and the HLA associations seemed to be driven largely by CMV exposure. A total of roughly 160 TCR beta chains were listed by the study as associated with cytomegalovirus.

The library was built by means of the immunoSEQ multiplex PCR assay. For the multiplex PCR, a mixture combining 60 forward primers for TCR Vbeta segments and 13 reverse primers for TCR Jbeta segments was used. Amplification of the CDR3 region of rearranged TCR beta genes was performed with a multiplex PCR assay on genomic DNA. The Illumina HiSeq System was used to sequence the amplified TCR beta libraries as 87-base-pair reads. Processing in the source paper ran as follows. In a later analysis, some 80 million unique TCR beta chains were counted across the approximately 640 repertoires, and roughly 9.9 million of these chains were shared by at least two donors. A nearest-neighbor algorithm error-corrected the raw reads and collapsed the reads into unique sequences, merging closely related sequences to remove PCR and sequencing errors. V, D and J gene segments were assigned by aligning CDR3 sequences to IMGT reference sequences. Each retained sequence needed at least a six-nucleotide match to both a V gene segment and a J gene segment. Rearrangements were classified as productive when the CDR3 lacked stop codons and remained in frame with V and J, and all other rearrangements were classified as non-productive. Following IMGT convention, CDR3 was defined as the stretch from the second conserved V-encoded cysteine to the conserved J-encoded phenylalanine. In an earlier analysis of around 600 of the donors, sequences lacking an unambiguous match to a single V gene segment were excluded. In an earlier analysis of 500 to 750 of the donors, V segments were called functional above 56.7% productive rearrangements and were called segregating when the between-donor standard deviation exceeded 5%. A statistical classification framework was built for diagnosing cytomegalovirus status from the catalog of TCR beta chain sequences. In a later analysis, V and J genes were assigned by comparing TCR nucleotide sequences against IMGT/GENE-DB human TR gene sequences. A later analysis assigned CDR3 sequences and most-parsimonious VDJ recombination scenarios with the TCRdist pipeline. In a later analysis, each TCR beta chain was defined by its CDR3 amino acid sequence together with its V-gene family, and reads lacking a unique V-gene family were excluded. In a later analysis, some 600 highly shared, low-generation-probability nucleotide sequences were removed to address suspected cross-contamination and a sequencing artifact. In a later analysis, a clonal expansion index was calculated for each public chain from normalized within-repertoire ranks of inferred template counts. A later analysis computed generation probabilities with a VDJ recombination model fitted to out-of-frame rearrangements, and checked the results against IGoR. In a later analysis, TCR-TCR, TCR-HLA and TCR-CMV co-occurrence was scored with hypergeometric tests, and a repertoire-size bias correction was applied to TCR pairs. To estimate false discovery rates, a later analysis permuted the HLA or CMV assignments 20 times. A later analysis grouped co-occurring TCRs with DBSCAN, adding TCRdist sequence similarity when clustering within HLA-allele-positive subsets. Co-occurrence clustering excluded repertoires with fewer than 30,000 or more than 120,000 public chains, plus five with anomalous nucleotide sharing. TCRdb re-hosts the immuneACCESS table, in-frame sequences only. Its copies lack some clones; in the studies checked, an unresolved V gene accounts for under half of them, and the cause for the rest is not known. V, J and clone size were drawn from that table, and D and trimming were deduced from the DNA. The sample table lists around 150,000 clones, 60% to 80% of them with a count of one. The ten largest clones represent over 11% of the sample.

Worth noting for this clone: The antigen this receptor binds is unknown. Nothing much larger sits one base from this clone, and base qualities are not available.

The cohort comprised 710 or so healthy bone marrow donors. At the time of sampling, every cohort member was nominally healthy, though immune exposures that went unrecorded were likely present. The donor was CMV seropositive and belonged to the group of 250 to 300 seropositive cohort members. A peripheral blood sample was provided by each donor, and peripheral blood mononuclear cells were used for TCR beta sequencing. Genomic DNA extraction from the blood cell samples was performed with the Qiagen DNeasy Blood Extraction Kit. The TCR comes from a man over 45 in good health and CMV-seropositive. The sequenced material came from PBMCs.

The CDR3 has the sequence CAIPDTTLQTYGYTF. The bases are TGTGCCATCCCGGACACGACTCTACAAACCTATGGCTACACCTTC. The rearranged chain carries TRBV2 and TRBJ1-2; the D segment could be TRBD1, given 5 matching bases. The CDR3 measures 15 amino acids from cysteine to phenylalanine. CDR3 DNA is the only sequence kept; it has 45 bases, read in frame from the first base. V was cut back by 10 bases and J by 4 bases, leaving a gap of 22 bases between them. Looking up the germline V gene yields CDR1 SNHLY and CDR2 FYNNEI. This CDR3, with the reference TRBV2 and TRBJ1-2 proteins standing in past its ends, gives the full variable domain EPEVTQTPSHQVTQMGQEVILRCVPISNHLYFYWYRQILGQKVEFLVSFYNNEISEKSEIFDDQFSVERPDGSNFTLKIRSTKLEDSAMYFCAIPDTTLQTYGYTFGSGTRLTVV.